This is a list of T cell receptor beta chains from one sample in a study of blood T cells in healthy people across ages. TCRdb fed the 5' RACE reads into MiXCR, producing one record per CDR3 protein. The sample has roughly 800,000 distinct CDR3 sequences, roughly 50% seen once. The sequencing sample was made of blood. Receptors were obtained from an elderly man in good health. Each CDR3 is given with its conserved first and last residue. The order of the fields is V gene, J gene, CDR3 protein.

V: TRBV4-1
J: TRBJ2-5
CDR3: CASSQAELNNEQYF

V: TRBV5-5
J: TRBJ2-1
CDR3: CASSLPVNEQFF

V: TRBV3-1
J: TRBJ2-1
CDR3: CASSRPTGTVHEQFF

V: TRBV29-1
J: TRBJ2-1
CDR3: CSVELPERFF

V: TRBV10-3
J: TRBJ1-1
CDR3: CATQALNTEAFF

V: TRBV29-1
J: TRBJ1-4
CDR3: CSAYRGGEKLFF

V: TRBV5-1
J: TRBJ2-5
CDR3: CASSIGGVRETQYF

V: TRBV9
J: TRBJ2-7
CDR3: CASSRTGVPRDEQYF

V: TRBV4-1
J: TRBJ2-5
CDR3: CASSQELRERETQYF

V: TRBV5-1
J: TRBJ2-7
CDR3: CASSVVVGGYEQYF

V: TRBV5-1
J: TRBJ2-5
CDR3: CASRAGTQETQYF

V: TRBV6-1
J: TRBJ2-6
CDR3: CASTRQGPSGANVLTF

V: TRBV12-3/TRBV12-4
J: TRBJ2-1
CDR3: CASSYDRGREQFF

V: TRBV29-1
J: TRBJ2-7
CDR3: CSARDRGDEQYF

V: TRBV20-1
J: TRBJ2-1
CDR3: CSAFRDRRFF

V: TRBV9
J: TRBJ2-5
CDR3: CASSVDQAGGTQYF

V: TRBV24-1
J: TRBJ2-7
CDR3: CATSDPRQGHEQYF

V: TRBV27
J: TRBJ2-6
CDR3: CASSLPGAGANVLTF

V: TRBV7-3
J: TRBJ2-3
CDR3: CASSPRAGLAGLDTQYF

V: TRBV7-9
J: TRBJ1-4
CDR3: CASSLRTENEKLFF

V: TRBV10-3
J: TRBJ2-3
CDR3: CAISQLDRGRGTDTQYF

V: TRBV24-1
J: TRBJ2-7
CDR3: CATSDPSSRGTYEQYF

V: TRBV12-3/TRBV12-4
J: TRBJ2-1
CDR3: CASSLALRASGRWFYNEQFF

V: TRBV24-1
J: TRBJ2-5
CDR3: CATSDFRTSGRAGETQYF

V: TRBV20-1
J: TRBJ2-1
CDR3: CSAVRGVSYNEQFF

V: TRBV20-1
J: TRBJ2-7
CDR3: CSAYPGLAGVPDSYEQYF

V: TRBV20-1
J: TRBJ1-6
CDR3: CSAAQGAVTNSPLHF

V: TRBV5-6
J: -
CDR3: CASSTGTGEVWGEQYF

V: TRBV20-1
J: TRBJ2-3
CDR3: CSARRPGLAGGPRYAYF

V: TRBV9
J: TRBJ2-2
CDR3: CASSLGLTSGSRYTGELFF

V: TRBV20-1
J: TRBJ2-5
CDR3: CSASASWGETQYF

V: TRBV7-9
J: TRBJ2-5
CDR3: CASSLGQAGGYQETQYF

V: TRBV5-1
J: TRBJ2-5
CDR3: CASSPVLGDHQETQYF

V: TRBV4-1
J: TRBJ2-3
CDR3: CASSQVKGQDHRYAYF

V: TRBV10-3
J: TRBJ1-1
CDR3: CAISGGRKKMNTEAFF

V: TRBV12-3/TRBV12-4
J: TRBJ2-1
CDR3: CASSSRTTRGVGDEQFF

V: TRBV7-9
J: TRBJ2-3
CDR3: CASRSWDTSSTDTQYF

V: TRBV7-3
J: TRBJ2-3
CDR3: CASSLSHITDTQYF

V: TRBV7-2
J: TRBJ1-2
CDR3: CASGEAGKGYTF

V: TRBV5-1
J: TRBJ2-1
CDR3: CASSLGGVWDYNEQFF